A single sample is the source of the 28 T cell receptor beta chains below, sequenced in a study of cytomegalovirus exposure and HLA in healthy donors. The PCR employed 60 Vbeta primers together with 13 Jbeta primers. Sequencing used immunoSEQ multiplex PCR; TCRdb keeps in-frame clones, though not all of them. The data hold around 190,000 clones, with about 80% observed a single time. Sequencing used PBMCs. These receptors were obtained from a man between 60 and 75 years old in good health and CMV-seronegative.

There are a few counts of this clone. The genes are TRBV2 and TRBJ1-3; D is unresolved. Germline-derived CDR1 and CDR2 are SNHLY and FYNNEI. CDR3 length: 14 amino acids. Trimming shortened V by 2 bases and J by 2 bases, and 7 bases separated the two germline ends. CDR3 residues: CASSERRPGNTIYF. CDR3 DNA: TGTGCCAGCAGTGAACGGAGGCCTGGAAACACCATATATTTT.

The chain links TRBV5-4 to TRBJ2-2, with TRBD2 matching over 10 bases. The germline V gene encodes CDR1 SGHNT and CDR2 YYREEE (reference sequence). V was clipped by 2 bases and J by 8 bases; unmatched bases: 6. The CDR3 totals 15 residues. The DNA of the CDR3 is TGTGCCAGCAGCTTTTTGTCTAGCGGGAGAGGGGAGCTGTTTTTT. Amino acids: CASSFLSSGRGELFF.

The chain uses TRBV28 and TRBJ2-7, with D hard to call. This CDR3 has 13 amino acids. The germline V gene has CDR1 MDHEN and CDR2 SYDVKM. V lost 3 bases and J 3 bases, leaving 9 bases between the germline ends. The CDR3 sequence: CASSFAHLYEQYF. CDR3 in DNA: TGTGCCAGCAGTTTCGCGCATCTCTACGAGCAGTACTTC.

The chain employs TRBV18 and TRBJ1-1, with 9 bases aligning to TRBD1. V lost 4 bases, J lost 4 bases, and 7 bases stayed unmatched. This CDR3 contains 15 residues. In germline, CDR1 is KGHSH, CDR2 LQKENI. Here the CDR3 reads CASSRKTQGATEAFF. The CDR3 DNA reads TGTGCCAGCTCACGAAAGACACAGGGGGCCACTGAAGCTTTCTTT.

This chain uses TRBV4-3 with TRBJ2-7; D gene unclear. V was cut by 3 bases and J by 3 bases, with 12 bases left in between. Germline CDR1 is LGHNA and CDR2 is YSLEER. The CDR3 length is 14 residues. Written as DNA, the CDR3 is TGCGCCAGCAGCCAGTCCACCCCTAGCTACGAGCAGTACTTC. Amino acid sequence: CASSQSTPSYEQYF.

Only a few counts were recorded for this clone. The gene calls are TRBV20-1 and TRBJ2-4; D gene uncertain. CDR1 DFQATT and CDR2 SNEGSKA come from the germline V gene (reference sequence). The V and J ends lost 0 bases and 6 bases respectively, with 3 bases between them. The CDR3 has 11 amino acids. CDR3 bases: TGCAGTGCTAGAGATAGAAACATTCAGTACTTC. This sequence encodes CSARDRNIQYF.

Turning to this clone: Germline and junction disagree at one end, which may indicate a read error. The chain employs TRBV5-6 and TRBJ1-2; TRBD1 matches 8 bases. Germline V gene data show CDR1 as SGHDT and CDR2 as YYEEEE. The CDR3 loop spans 15 amino acids. CDR3 bases: TGTGCCAGCAGCTTGACGAGACAGGGGATCTATGGCTACCCCTTC. Protein product: CASSLTRQGIYGYPF.

This clone was recorded only once. This chain links TRBV5-1 with TRBJ1-1, with 8 bases that match TRBD1. In germline, CDR1 is SGHRS, CDR2 YFSETQ. CDR3 length: 17 amino acids. V was pared by 4 bases and J by 0 bases, with 11 bases of the junction left unmatched. CDR3 sequence reads: CASSLRLTGDMNTEAFF. The CDR3 DNA follows: TGCGCCAGCAGCCTCCGGTTGACAGGGGATATGAACACTGAAGCTTTCTTT.

The chain combines TRBV9 with TRBJ2-3; TRBD2 matches at 7 bases. Germline V gene lookup returns CDR1 SGDLS and CDR2 YYNGEE. The V segment lost 4 bases and the J segment 5 bases; nucleotides outside the gene matches: 10. The CDR3 is made up of 15 amino acids. The CDR3 nucleotides read TGTGCCAGCAGCACTCGTCGTACTAGCGAAGATACGCAGTATTTT. As protein: CASSTRRTSEDTQYF.

Turning to this clone: Mismatch with germline at one junction end may stem from a read error. This chain links TRBV7-9 with TRBJ1-1; 7 bases match TRBD1. CDR1 SEHNR and CDR2 FQNEAQ come from the germline V gene (reference sequence). The CDR3 runs 17 residues. CDR3 residues: CSSARPGAGGPNTEAFF. CDR3 sequence (DNA): TGTTCCAGCGCCCGGCCAGGAGCAGGGGGTCCGAACACTGAAGCTTTCTTT.

The gene calls are TRBV6-1 and TRBJ1-2; D unresolved. Trimming removed 5 bases from V and 7 bases from J, with 11 bases in between. The CDR3 is made up of 12 amino acids. Germline CDR1 reads MNHNS; CDR2 reads SASEGT. As DNA, the CDR3 is TGTGCCAGCAGTATGGCAGAATCTGGCTACACCTTC. Its translation is CASSMAESGYTF.

The genes are TRBV6-4 and TRBJ2-3, with no clear D. Trimming took off 2 bases at V and 5 bases at J, with 8 bases between the two ends. There are 13 residues in the CDR3. The V gene's germline CDR1 is MRHNA and CDR2 SNTAGT. The CDR3 region is CASSDPTRDTQYF. DNA for the CDR3: TGTGCCAGCAGTGACCCTACCCGAGATACGCAGTATTTT.

This chain connects TRBV18 to TRBJ2-7; D perhaps matches TRBD1 (6 bases). Trimming removed 1 base at V and 2 bases at J, with 9 bases between. There are 14 residues in the CDR3. Germline V gene lookup returns CDR1 KGHSH and CDR2 LQKENI. CDR3 region: CASSPLDSPYEQYF. The CDR3 DNA follows: TGTGCCAGCTCACCACTGGACAGCCCCTACGAGCAGTACTTC.

This clone was recorded a few times. The J gene is TRBJ1-1, the V gene TRBV5-1; possibly TRBD1 for D (5 bases). CDR1 is SGHRS and CDR2 is YFSETQ in the germline V gene. V was clipped by 0 bases and J by 1 base, with 13 bases between them. The CDR3 runs 16 residues. CDR3 in DNA: TGCGCCAGCAGCTTGGGGAGGGGATCTACGAACACTGAAGCTTTCTTT. Residues: CASSLGRGSTNTEAFF.

This chain joins TRBV7-2 and TRBJ2-1, with D perhaps matching TRBD1 (5 bases). Germline V gene data show CDR1 as SGHTA and CDR2 as FQGNSA. V lost 1 base and J lost 6, with 13 bases in between. This CDR3 is 15 amino acids long. CDR3 amino acids: CASSLEFRGFNEQFF. The CDR3 DNA is TGTGCCAGCAGCTTAGAGTTTAGGGGATTCAATGAGCAGTTCTTC.

The CDR3 loop is CASSLDGPPIGELFF. The CDR3 nucleotides read TGCGCCAGCAGCTTGGATGGCCCGCCGATTGGGGAGCTGTTTTTT. V gene TRBV5-1 combines with J gene TRBJ2-2, with D unclear. Germline assignment: CDR1 SGHRS and CDR2 YFSETQ. V lost 0 bases to trimming and J lost 8 bases, with 14 bases between them. The CDR3 has 15 amino acids.

V usage is TRBV5-1 and J usage is TRBJ2-5, with D possibly matching TRBD2 (5 bases). Trimming pared 4 bases from V and 1 base from J, leaving 8 bases between. The CDR3 sequence is 13 residues long. Germline V lookup: CDR1 SGHRS, CDR2 YFSETQ. In DNA, the CDR3 is TGCGCCAGCAGCCAGCGGCCCCAAGAGACCCAGTACTTC. Translation gives CASSQRPQETQYF.

There are a few counts of this clone. V usage is TRBV4-3 and J usage is TRBJ1-6; 7 bases line up with TRBD1. Unmatched junction bases numbered 9, after V lost 0 bases and J lost 10 bases. CDR1 and CDR2 (germline): LGHNA, YSLEER. CDR3 length equals 16 residues. DNA of the CDR3: TGCGCCAGCAGCCAAGATATAAACAGGGGATTATCACCCCTCCACTTT. This gives the protein CASSQDINRGLSPLHF.

The chain is built from TRBV5-1 and TRBJ2-3; D might be TRBD1 (5 bases). This CDR3 has 16 amino acids. Germline loops: CDR1 SGHRS, CDR2 YFSETQ. The germline V and J ends were trimmed by 0 bases and 2 bases, with 13 bases remaining between them. The chain's CDR3 is CASSLVGEPNTDTQYF. The CDR3 DNA is TGCGCCAGCAGCTTGGTAGGGGAACCTAACACAGATACGCAGTATTTT.

This chain connects TRBV30 to TRBJ1-6, with 10 bases fitting TRBD1. Germline CDR1 GTSNPN, CDR2 SVGIG (reference sequence). V dropped 5 bases and J dropped 7; count of bases not matched to a gene: 8. This CDR3 has 15 residues. This CDR3 is CAWGGTGVRNSPLHF. CDR3 nucleotide sequence: TGTGCCTGGGGGGGGACAGGGGTTCGAAATTCACCCCTCCACTTT.

The sample holds a few counts of this clone. This sequence joins TRBV7-8 and TRBJ2-5, with TRBD2 matching over 8 bases. The CDR3 consists of 15 residues. CDR1 SGHVS and CDR2 FQNEAQ come from the germline V gene. V trimming: 3 bases; J trimming: 3 bases; junction bases outside the gene matches: 6. The CDR3 nucleotides are TGTGCCAGCAGCTTCGGGGGGGGAGGAAAAGAGACCCAGTACTTC. It is translated as CASSFGGGGKETQYF. The full variable domain, rest sourced from reference TRBV7-8 and TRBJ2-5, is GAGVSQSPRYKVAKRGQDVALRCDPISGHVSLFWYQQALGQGPEFLTYFQNEAQLDKSGLPSDRFFAERPEGSVSTLKIQRTQQEDSAVYLCASSFGGGGKETQYFGPGTRLLVL.

This clone has just a few counts. The rearrangement uses TRBV7-2 and TRBJ2-4, with 9 nucleotides matching TRBD2. CDR3 size: 16 residues. V lost 6 bases and J lost 8; bases outside the gene matches: 14. Germline CDR1 and CDR2: SGHTA and FQGNSA. For the CDR3, the DNA is TGTGCCAGCAGAAAAGGGACTAGCACCCCCAAGGACATTCAGTACTTC. This translates into CASRKGTSTPKDIQYF.

The sample holds a few counts of this clone. This chain joins TRBV7-9 and TRBJ2-6; D is perhaps TRBD1 (6 bases). V was shortened by 5 bases and J by 1 base, with 12 bases between the two germline ends. The CDR3 extends over 16 amino acids. Germline assignment: CDR1 SEHNR and CDR2 FQNEAQ (reference sequence). CDR3 loop: CASSAYRVSGANVLTF. Here the CDR3 DNA reads TGTGCCAGCAGCGCATACAGGGTTTCTGGGGCCAACGTCCTGACTTTC.

In nucleotides, the CDR3 is TGTGCCAGCACCGAGCGGAGGTCCCAAGAGACCCAGTACTTC. It yields the protein CASTERRSQETQYF. V is TRBV2 and J is TRBJ2-5, with D tentatively TRBD2 (5 bases). V was clipped by 7 bases and J by 1 base, with 13 bases between them. The germline V gene has CDR1 SNHLY and CDR2 FYNNEI. CDR3 size: 14 residues.

The V gene is TRBV7-9, the J gene TRBJ2-5; TRBD1 is a possible D gene (5 bases). Per germline, CDR1 SEHNR and CDR2 FQNEAQ (reference sequence). The CDR3 runs 15 residues. The V and J ends lost 5 bases and 5 bases respectively, with 18 bases between them. CDR3 protein: CASSLVQGESETQYF. CDR3 DNA: TGTGCCAGCAGCCTGGTCCAGGGTGAGAGCGAGACCCAGTACTTC. The variable domain in full, completed from reference TRBV7-9 and TRBJ2-5, reads DTGVSQNPRHKITKRGQNVTFRCDPISEHNRLYWYRQTLGQGPEFLTYFQNEAQLEKSRLLSDRFSAERPKGSFSTLEIQRTEQGDSAMYLCASSLVQGESETQYFGPGTRLLVL.

This chain joins TRBV10-2 and TRBJ2-3, with 8 bases matching TRBD2. Germline V gene lookup returns CDR1 WSHSY and CDR2 SAAADI. The V and J ends lost 2 bases and 2 bases, in that order; junction bases with no gene match: 6. The CDR3 is 16 amino acids. The CDR3 DNA is TGCGCCAGCAGTGAGAGGTCGGGGGGGCACACAGATACGCAGTATTTT. This translates into CASSERSGGHTDTQYF.

This chain links TRBV5-1 with TRBJ2-3; TRBD1 matches 7 bases. The CDR3 loop spans 14 amino acids. J lost 0 bases, V lost 6 bases, and 4 bases had no gene match. CDR1 and CDR2 from the germline V gene are SGHRS and YFSETQ. The CDR3 spells CASTKGQSTDTQYF. The CDR3 DNA sequence: TGCGCCAGCACTAAGGGACAGAGCACAGATACGCAGTATTTT.

This rearrangement joins TRBV12-5 to TRBJ2-5; 7 bases align to TRBD1. After removal of 10 bases from V and 5 bases from J, the junction contained 16 bases not matched to a gene. The CDR3 is 15 residues long. From germline, CDR1 is LGHNT and CDR2 FRNRAP. The DNA of the CDR3 is TGTGCTACCTCCCATATTTCAACAGGGGTGGAGACCCAGTACTTC. This sequence encodes CATSHISTGVETQYF. Drawing the rest from reference TRBV12-5 and TRBJ2-5, the complete variable domain is DARVTQTPRHKVTEMGQEVTMRCQPILGHNTVFWYRQTMMQGLELLAYFRNRAPLDDSGMPKDRFSAEMPDATLATLKIQPSEPRDSAVYFCATSHISTGVETQYFGPGTRLLVL.